The 4 T cell receptor beta chains presented below share a single source sample, sequenced in a study of blood T cells in healthy people across ages. A second roughly 6 to 12 cycle PCR used barcoded and J-beta primers. TCRdb reanalysed the 5' RACE reads using MiXCR and keeps one entry per CDR3 protein. This table holds around 710,000 distinct CDR3 sequences, roughly two fifths found once. Sequences were obtained from blood. These receptors were collected from an older woman in good health.

The V and J genes are TRBV6-5 and TRBJ2-1, with 10 nucleotides matching TRBD1. With V trimmed by 0 bases and J by 8 bases, 10 bases remained unmatched. Germline CDR1 MNHEY, CDR2 SVGAGI. This CDR3 comprises 17 residues. The DNA for the CDR3 is TGTGCCAGCAGTTACTCCGACCGGGACAGGGGTGCTTATGAGCAGTTCTTC. This codes for CASSYSDRDRGAYEQFF.

The V and J genes are TRBV12-3 or TRBV12-4 and TRBJ2-3, with D hard to call. The CDR3 contains 13 residues. Trimming shortened V by 5 bases and J by 4 bases, and 10 bases separated the two germline ends. The CDR3 DNA follows: TGTGCCAGCAGTATCCATAGGGCAGATACGCAGTATTTT. Amino acids: CASSIHRADTQYF.

A word on this clonotype: The junction departs from germline at one end; a sequencing error may be responsible. V is TRBV6-6 and J is TRBJ1-2; TRBD1 matches at 7 bases. The CDR3 runs to 13 residues. CDR1 MNHNY and CDR2 SVGAGI come from the germline V gene (reference sequence). This CDR3 is CVSRGDKVYSYTF. For the CDR3, the DNA is TGTGTCAGCAGGGGGGACAAGGTTTATAGCTACACCTTC.

This clonotype came up a few times. The chain carries TRBV24-1 and TRBJ2-1; D could derive from TRBD1 or TRBD2 (5 bases each). CDR3 length: 17 amino acids. Trimming took off 5 bases at V and 0 bases at J, with 16 bases between the two ends. Per the germline V gene, CDR1 is KGHDR and CDR2 is SFDVKD. This CDR3 reads CATSGSIGTPSYNEQFF. DNA of the CDR3: TGTGCCACCAGTGGCTCCATCGGGACCCCCTCCTACAATGAGCAGTTCTTC.